This is a list of T cell receptor beta chains from one sample in a study of blood T cell repertoires in COVID-19. Libraries were prepared by immunoSEQ multiplex PCR; TCRdb keeps only in-frame clonotypes and omits some of them. The sample records fewer than 450,000 clones, about nine tenths being singletons. Sequences were obtained from peripheral blood. These receptors were collected from a woman in her 70s with COVID-19, enrolled during active disease. Both conserved end residues are part of each CDR3. D genes are given only for firm matches. Size tells how often a clone was seen (once, few, many) or the class of an expanded clone, and some rows leave it out.

>TRBJ2-7|TRBV5-1|.|.
TGCGCCAGCAGCTCACAGGGAATGGGTTACGAGCAGTACTTC
CASSSQGMGYEQYF
>TRBJ1-2|TRBV10-3|.|.
TGTGCCATCAGTGAGTCAAGGGGTGGCTATGGCTACACCTTC
CAISESRGGYGYTF
>TRBJ1-2|TRBV24-1|.|few
TGTGCCACCAGTGATTCGAAGGCGCCCCGGGATGGCTACACCTTC
CATSDSKAPRDGYTF
>TRBJ1-4|TRBV21-1|.|.
TGTGCCAGCAGCAAAGGGAATTATGGCGGAGCAACTAATGAAAAACTGTTTTTT
CASSKGNYGGATNEKLFF
>TRBJ1-2|TRBV6-2/TRBV6-3|TRBD1|.
TGTGCCAGCAGTTCCGCCGGGACAGGTATCTATGGCTACACCTTC
CASSSAGTGIYGYTF
>TRBJ2-6|TRBV30|.|once
TGTGCCAAGAGGGAAGCTGGGGCCAACGTCCTGACTTTC
CAKREAGANVLTF
>TRBJ1-5|TRBV15|TRBD1|.
TGTGCCACCAGCAATGGCCTGACAGGGGAGAGCCAGCCCCAGCATTTT
CATSNGLTGESQPQHF
>TRBJ1-2|TRBV2|TRBD1|.
TGTGCCAGCAGTCTGGACAGGGAGCTGCCTAACTATGGCTACACCTTC
CASSLDRELPNYGYTF
>TRBJ2-1|TRBV7-7|TRBD2|few
TGTGCCAGCAGCTTGGGACGGGGGGAAAGCTACAATGAGCAGTTCTTC
CASSLGRGESYNEQFF
>TRBJ1-1|TRBV10-3|TRBD1|.
TGTGCCATCAGTGGACAGGGCTTTTACACTGAAGCTTTCTTT
CAISGQGFYTEAFF
>TRBJ1-1|TRBV7-3|.|.
TGTGCCAGCAGCTCGCAGGGAGGCACTGAAGCTTTCTTT
CASSSQGGTEAFF
>TRBJ2-6|TRBV10-3|.|.
TGTGCCATCAGTGAGTCGACGGGGAAGGGAGCTAGGAGTGGGGCCAACGTCCTGACTTTC
CAISESTGKGARSGANVLTF
>TRBJ2-5|TRBV11-2|TRBD1|.
TGTGCCAGCAGGCGACCGGGACAGTCCCAAGAGACCCAGTACTTC
CASRRPGQSQETQYF
>TRBJ2-4|TRBV11-2|TRBD2|.
TGTGCCAGCAGACCCGGGAGGGGCGAGACCAAAAACATTCAGTACTTC
CASRPGRGETKNIQYF
>TRBJ2-2|TRBV5-4|TRBD1|.
TGTGCCAGCAGCGCCCCGAAGACAGGGCTCACCGGGGAGCTGTTTTTT
CASSAPKTGLTGELFF
>TRBJ1-4|TRBV7-2|TRBD1|once
TGTGCCAGCAGCCCCGGGACAGTTCCAACTAATGAAAAACTGTTTTTT
CASSPGTVPTNEKLFF
>TRBJ1-5|TRBV20-1|TRBD1|.
TGCAGTGCTAGTGAAGGGACAGGGGTTCAGCCCCAGCATTTT
CSASEGTGVQPQHF
>TRBJ2-3|TRBV3-1/TRBV3-2|TRBD2|.
TGTGCCAGCAGCCAAGGAGGAACTAGCGGGGGATGGGCAGATACGCAGTATTTT
CASSQGGTSGGWADTQYF
>TRBJ1-2|TRBV5-8|.|.
TGTGCCAGCAGCTTGCAAGGGGTCGCGGGCTACACCTTC
CASSLQGVAGYTF
>TRBJ2-7|TRBV6-6|.|.
TGTGCCAGCAGTGACAACAGGGTGGAGTACTTC
CASSDNRVEYF